One T cell receptor beta chain is described in this entry. This record belongs to a study of T cell changes during pregnancy in multiple sclerosis. CDR1 and CDR2 from the germline V gene are SEHNR and FQNEAQ (reference sequence). The CDR3 is made up of 16 amino acids. V was pared by 1 base and J by 2 bases, with 3 bases of the junction left unmatched. TCRdb's copy holds only in-frame clones and misses some; the assay was immunoSEQ multiplex PCR. The sample has 15,000 or so clones, 84% seen once. The genes are TRBV7-9 and TRBJ2-1; TRBD2 aligns across 9 bases. The source of this sequence is a female donor in good health, enrolled as a control in a pregnancy study. Sequences were derived from CD8+ T cells from peripheral blood mononuclear cells, sampled in the third trimester of pregnancy. The CDR3 region is CASSLGGGGAYNEQFF. The CDR3 nucleotides are TGTGCCAGCAGCTTAGGGGGCGGGGGGGCCTACAATGAGCAGTTCTTC.